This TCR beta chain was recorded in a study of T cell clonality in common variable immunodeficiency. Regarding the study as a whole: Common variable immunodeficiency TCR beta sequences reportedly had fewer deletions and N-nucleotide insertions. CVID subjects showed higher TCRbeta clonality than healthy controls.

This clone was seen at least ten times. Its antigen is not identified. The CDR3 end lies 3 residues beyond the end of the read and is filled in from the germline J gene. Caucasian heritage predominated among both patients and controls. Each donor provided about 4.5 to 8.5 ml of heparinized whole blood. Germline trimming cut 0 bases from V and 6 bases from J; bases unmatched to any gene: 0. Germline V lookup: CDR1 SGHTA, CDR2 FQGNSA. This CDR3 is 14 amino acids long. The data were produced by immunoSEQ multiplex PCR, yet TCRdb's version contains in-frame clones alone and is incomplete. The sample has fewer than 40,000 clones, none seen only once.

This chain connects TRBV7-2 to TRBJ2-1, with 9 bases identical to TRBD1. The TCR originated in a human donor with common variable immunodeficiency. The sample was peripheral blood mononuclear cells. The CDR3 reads CASSLAGQGNEQFF. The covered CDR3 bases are TGTGCCAGCAGCTTAGCGGGACAGGGCAATGAG.